The rows below give T cell receptor beta chains drawn from one sample of a study of cytomegalovirus exposure and HLA in healthy donors. Some clones are missing from TCRdb's copy, which holds only in-frame ones; the method was immunoSEQ multiplex PCR. The sample has about 80,000 clones, approximately 61% seen once. Source material: PBMCs. All receptors come from a woman in her forties or fifties in good health and CMV-seropositive. The CDR3 runs from the conserved cysteine through the conserved F or W. The D gene is left open where the match is weak. Some rows have no size entry. The others give once, few or many, or a class for an expanded clone.

clone_size	j_call	v_call	d_call	cdr3_nt	cdr3_aa
-	TRBJ2-2	TRBV5-1	-	TGCGCCAGCAGCTTGGCTAGGAACACCGGGGAGCTGTTTTTT	CASSLARNTGELFF
-	TRBJ2-3	TRBV28	-	TGTGCCAGCAGGGAGCGAACAGATACGCAGTATTTT	CASRERTDTQYF
-	TRBJ1-2	TRBV18	-	TGTGCCAGCTCACCACGGTCAGATTATGGCTACACCTTC	CASSPRSDYGYTF
once	TRBJ1-1	TRBV6-1	-	TGTGCCAGCAGTGAAAGCCACACTGAAGCTTTCTTT	CASSESHTEAFF
few	TRBJ2-1	TRBV14	-	TGTGCCAGCGCGGGGGCGGCCACGATCTTCTTC	CASAGAATIFF
-	TRBJ1-1	TRBV10-1	-	TGCGCCAGCAGTGACCCCGAGGAGGGAGCTTTCTTT	CASSDPEEGAFF
few	TRBJ1-5	TRBV27	TRBD1	TGTGCCAGCAGTTCAGGACAGGGGGCTGGTCAGCCCCAGCATTTT	CASSSGQGAGQPQHF
-	TRBJ2-5	TRBV5-4	TRBD2	TGTGCCAGCAGCAAAGGAGGTCCAGCGGGGGGACAAGAGACCCAGTACTTC	CASSKGGPAGGQETQYF
-	TRBJ2-7	TRBV6-6	-	TGTGCCAGCAGTTCTGCCACCGGGTACGAGCAGTACTTC	CASSSATGYEQYF
-	TRBJ1-4	TRBV7-6	TRBD1	TGTGCCAGCAGCCCTCCCAGGGGGCACACTAATGAAAAACTGTTTTTT	CASSPPRGHTNEKLFF
-	TRBJ1-2	TRBV5-8	-	TGTGCCAGCAGCCAGAGTACAGGGCGGAGTGGCTACACCTTC	CASSQSTGRSGYTF
-	TRBJ2-1	TRBV5-1	-	TGCGCCAGCAGCACACATGGCGCAGTCGGGTTTGGTGAGCAGTTCTTC	CASSTHGAVGFGEQFF
-	TRBJ2-1	TRBV6-4	TRBD2	TGTGCCAGCAGTAGCGGGGGGATCTGGAATGAGCAGTTCTTC	CASSSGGIWNEQFF
-	TRBJ1-2	TRBV4-1	TRBD1	TGCGCCAGCAGCCAACCCGGGACAGGGAATGGCTACACCTTC	CASSQPGTGNGYTF
-	TRBJ1-6	TRBV5-1	TRBD1	TGCGCCAGCAGCTTGGAAGGACAGGCTTATAATTCACCCCTCCACTTT	CASSLEGQAYNSPLHF
once	TRBJ1-1	TRBV2	-	TGTGCCAGCATTAGAGACCCGGGGACTGAAGCTTTCTTT	CASIRDPGTEAFF
-	TRBJ1-3	TRBV9	-	TGTGCCAGCAGCGTAGGCCCCAGTCACGGAAACACCATATATTTT	CASSVGPSHGNTIYF
-	TRBJ2-7	TRBV11-2	-	TGTGCCAGCAGCTCACAGGGTGGCGAGCAGTACTTC	CASSSQGGEQYF
-	TRBJ2-1	TRBV19	-	TGTGCCAGTAGTATTTCCTCAGAAGGGACAAATCTCAATGAGCAGTTCTTC	CASSISSEGTNLNEQFF
-	TRBJ2-5	TRBV7-9	-	TGTGCCAGCAGCCTCCCGAGACAGATAGAGACCCAGTACTTC	CASSLPRQIETQYF
-	TRBJ2-7	TRBV28	-	TGTGCCAGCACCCTGGGACTTCCCGCCTACGAGCAGTACTTC	CASTLGLPAYEQYF
-	TRBJ2-7	TRBV7-3	-	TGTGCCAGCAGCTTAACCCATGGAGGGAACGACGAGCAGTACTTC	CASSLTHGGNDEQYF
-	TRBJ1-2	TRBV10-3	-	TGTGCCATCAGTGACCCGGGGGCCACGAGGTCATCGCGGGGGTTTGGCTACACCTTC	CAISDPGATRSSRGFGYTF
once	TRBJ2-7	TRBV29-1	-	TGCAGCGTTGAAGGCCTCCAGGGGTCCTACGAGCAGTACTTC	CSVEGLQGSYEQYF
-	TRBJ2-3	TRBV13	TRBD1	TGTGCCAGCAGCCTGAGACAGGGGGCCGGCACAGATACGCAGTATTTT	CASSLRQGAGTDTQYF
-	TRBJ1-5	TRBV19	TRBD1	TGTGCCAGTAGTCCAACGACAGGGGGAAGCAATCAGCCCCAGCATTTT	CASSPTTGGSNQPQHF
-	TRBJ1-4	TRBV6-6	-	TGTGCCAGCAGTTACGGGGGAGGGGCAACTAATGAAAAACTGTTTTTT	CASSYGGGATNEKLFF
-	TRBJ2-6	TRBV18	-	TGTGCCAGCTCACCGTTGGTACTTTCTGGGGCCAACGTCCTGACTTTC	CASSPLVLSGANVLTF
-	TRBJ1-3	TRBV27	-	TGTGCCAGCAGTTTTTCGGGGGGAAACACCATATATTTT	CASSFSGGNTIYF
-	TRBJ2-2	TRBV5-1	TRBD1	TGCGCCAGCAGCTACACAGGGGGTGGGGACACCGGGGAGCTGTTTTTT	CASSYTGGGDTGELFF
once	TRBJ1-2	TRBV12-5	-	TGTGCTAGTGGTTTGGTACTAGGCCGGGACTATGGCTACACCTTC	CASGLVLGRDYGYTF
once	TRBJ2-3	TRBV27	TRBD1	TGTGCCAGCAGTTTTGACAGGGCCGCAGATACGCAGTATTTT	CASSFDRAADTQYF
once	TRBJ2-5	TRBV9	-	TGTGCCAGCAGCCTCACCCCGGGGATCCAAGAGACCCAGTACTTC	CASSLTPGIQETQYF
-	TRBJ1-2	TRBV6-5	TRBD1	TGTGCCAGCAGTCAATCCGGGACAGCCATCTATGGCTACACCTTC	CASSQSGTAIYGYTF
-	TRBJ1-2	TRBV19	TRBD1	TGTGCCAGTAGTATAGTAACAGGGGGCCAGGATGGCTACACCTTC	CASSIVTGGQDGYTF